This T cell receptor (beta chain) appears in the sequencing data of a study of blood T cell repertoires in COVID-19. The V gene lost 1 base and the J gene lost 2 bases, with 9 bases spanning the gap. The CDR3 runs to 15 residues. The germline V gene has CDR1 SEHNR and CDR2 FQNEAQ (reference sequence). Profiling relied on immunoSEQ multiplex PCR, and the TCRdb table lists in-frame clones only, not all of them. The table records tens of thousands of clones, 88% of them present only once. The sequence derives from a human donor in a cohort sampled during active COVID-19. Material: peripheral blood. The chain employs TRBV7-9 and TRBJ2-1; D may be TRBD2 (6 bases). CDR3 protein: CASSLVAAPYNEQFF. The DNA for the CDR3 is TGTGCCAGCAGCTTAGTAGCGGCCCCCTACAATGAGCAGTTCTTC.